This T cell receptor (beta chain) was sequenced for a study of a mutant IDH1 vaccine in newly diagnosed glioma. Study details: Initiation of the vaccine course occurred 4-6 weeks after radiotherapy alone, or alongside temozolomide cycles. Pretreatment consisted of radiotherapy, temozolomide, or both, with most receiving both. General study findings and limits: The vaccine induced immune responses, and these occurred in about 95% of patients.

Specified time point: week 35, safety follow-up. Each dose of the vaccine consisted of 300 ug of mutant IDH1 20-mer peptide, with topical imiquimod. Across weeks 1, 3, 5, 7, 11, 15, 19 and 23, patients received a vaccination each time, eight in all. Only in-frame clones appear in the TCRdb table, and some are missing; sequencing was by immunoSEQ multiplex PCR. The sample comprises 30,000 or so clones, almost 80% of which are singletons, and about a tenth rests with the top ten. The V and J ends lost 2 bases and 7 bases respectively, with 11 bases between them. Germline-derived CDR1 and CDR2 are SEHNR and FQNEAQ (reference sequence). There are 13 residues in the CDR3. As for this clone: Its target is unknown.

The chain is built from TRBV7-9 and TRBJ2-5; D unresolved. The sequence derives from a woman aged 25 to 45 with glioma. Some clones in this sample may be carry-over from other donors' samples. The specimen was PBMCs, collected from a glioma patient whose treatment included an IDH1 peptide vaccine. CDR3 in amino acids: CASSLPLGWTQYF. As DNA, the CDR3 is TGTGCCAGCAGCTTACCTTTGGGTTGGACCCAGTACTTC.